This TCR beta chain appears in the sequencing data of a study of control samples from healthy donors and cancer patients. This clone appeared many times. Profiled with immunoSEQ multiplex PCR; TCRdb holds only in-frame clones, not every one. The sample records over 200,000 clones, approximately 80% being singletons. V was trimmed by 7 bases and J by 0 bases, leaving 13 bases between them. This CDR3 contains 15 residues. Germline CDR1 reads MDHEN; CDR2 reads SYDVKM. The sample was PBMCs. The origin of this receptor is a woman aged 60-75 years with lung cancer. J is TRBJ2-1 and V is TRBV28; D is possibly TRBD2 (6 bases). This CDR3 reads CASIISGGSYNEQFF. The CDR3 nucleotides read TGTGCCAGCATAATTAGCGGAGGCTCCTACAATGAGCAGTTCTTC.